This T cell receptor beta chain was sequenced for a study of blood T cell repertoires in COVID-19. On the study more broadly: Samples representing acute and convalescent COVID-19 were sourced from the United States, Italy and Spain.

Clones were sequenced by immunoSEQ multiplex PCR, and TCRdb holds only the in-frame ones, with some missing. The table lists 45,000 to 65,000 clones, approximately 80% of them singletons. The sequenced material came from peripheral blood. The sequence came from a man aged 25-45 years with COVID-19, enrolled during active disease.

The CDR3 protein is CSGGDNYGYTF. CDR3 nucleotide sequence: TGCAGTGGGGGAGACAACTATGGCTACACCTTC. The V gene is TRBV20-1, the J gene TRBJ1-2; D is unclear. CDR3 length: 11 residues. With 7 bases removed from V and 2 bases from J, the gap between germline ends came to 8 bases. Germline V gene data show CDR1 as DFQATT and CDR2 as SNEGSKA (reference sequence).